One and the same sample provided the 31 T cell receptor beta chains below, sequenced in a study of T cell repertoires in ileal Crohn's disease. Time point here: inflamed ileum from the surgical specimen. Clones were sequenced by immunoSEQ multiplex PCR, and TCRdb holds only the in-frame ones, with some missing. The top ten clones hold about 15% of a sample with 12,000 to 15,000 clones, around 80% of them seen once. Sequences were obtained from ileal tissue. These receptors were collected from an adult with Crohn's disease.

The genes are TRBV29-1 and TRBJ1-2; 9 bases agree with TRBD1. Germline lookup yields CDR1 SQVTM and CDR2 ANQGSEA. The J segment lost 5 bases and the V segment lost 8 bases, leaving 15 bases of the junction unmatched. The CDR3 sequence is 15 residues long. The CDR3 region has the DNA TGCAGCTTCACCGGGACAGGGCCGCCGGGTTATGGCTACACCTTC. Translated: CSFTGTGPPGYGYTF.

The CDR3 spells CASSITGDTEAFF. CDR3 nucleotide sequence: TGTGCCAGCAGTATTACAGGGGACACTGAAGCTTTCTTT. The chain recombines TRBV7-3 with TRBJ1-1; 7 bases map to TRBD1. The CDR3 extends over 13 amino acids. Germline V lookup: CDR1 SGHTA, CDR2 FQGTGA. V gave up 6 bases and J gave up 3 bases; unmatched junction bases: 4.

This sequence joins TRBV11-3 and TRBJ1-2; D is undetermined. The CDR3 is 12 residues long. Germline V gives CDR1 SGHNT, CDR2 YENEEA. V shed 0 bases and J shed 14 bases, with 13 bases lying between them. DNA for the CDR3: TGTGCCAGCAGCTTAGAAGGACGGGCAAAGACCTTC. It translates to CASSLEGRAKTF.

The chain couples TRBV7-3 to TRBJ2-4; D call uncertain. Germline values: CDR1 SGHTA, CDR2 FQGTGA. V was clipped by 5 bases and J by 0 bases, with 11 bases between them. The CDR3 totals 15 residues. The CDR3 DNA reads TGTGCCAGCAGCGCGGCGGTTCTAGCCAAAAACATTCAGTACTTC. Translated, it gives CASSAAVLAKNIQYF.

The chain uses TRBV15 and TRBJ1-2; D might be TRBD1 (5 bases). Between the trimmed V and J ends, which lost 1 base and 6 bases, there was a span of 15 bases. The CDR3 loop spans 15 amino acids. CDR1 is LNHNV, CDR2 YYDKDF, per germline (reference sequence). The CDR3 protein is CATSRGGGAIHGYTF. The CDR3 DNA follows: TGTGCCACCAGCAGAGGTGGAGGGGCAATCCATGGCTACACCTTC.

The rearrangement uses TRBV29-1 and TRBJ1-1; D is uncertain. Germline CDR1 reads SQVTM; CDR2 reads ANQGSEA. The CDR3 runs to 11 residues. V dropped 2 bases and J dropped 1 base, with 2 bases sitting between them. The CDR3 DNA follows: TGCAGCGTTGAATCGAACACTGAAGCTTTCTTT. Encoded protein: CSVESNTEAFF. The full variable domain, with the rest looked up from reference TRBV29-1 and TRBJ1-1, is SAVISQKPSRDICQRGTSLTIQCQVDSQVTMMFWYRQQPGQSLTLIATANQGSEATYESGFVIDKFPISRPNLTFSTLTVSNMSPEDSSIYLCSVESNTEAFFGQGTRLTVV.

V usage is TRBV6-5 and J usage is TRBJ2-5; D gene ambiguous. The ends were cut back, 0 bases at V and 5 bases at J, with 13 bases in the middle. The CDR3 totals 15 residues. CDR1 is MNHEY and CDR2 is SVGAGI in the germline V gene. The CDR3 DNA follows: TGTGCCAGCAGTTACTCGAATAGGGCTGAGGAGACCCAGTACTTC. Protein: CASSYSNRAEETQYF.

V and J are TRBV6-5 and TRBJ2-6; no firm D call. The germline V and J ends were trimmed by 6 bases and 0 bases, with 9 bases remaining between them. The CDR3 runs 15 residues. CDR1 MNHEY and CDR2 SVGAGI come from the germline V gene. CDR3 in amino acids: CASSAVYSGANVLTF. The CDR3 DNA reads TGTGCCAGCAGCGCCGTTTACTCTGGGGCCAACGTCCTGACTTTC.

This chain links TRBV19 with TRBJ1-1; 7 bases line up with TRBD1. Losses at the gene ends were 7 bases for V and 1 base for J; bases not matched to a gene: 6. The CDR3 totals 14 residues. Germline CDR1 reads LNHDA; CDR2 reads SQIVND (reference sequence). The CDR3 region is CASTQGGANTEAFF. As DNA, the CDR3 is TGTGCCAGTACCCAGGGGGGGGCGAACACTGAAGCTTTCTTT.

This clone was recorded only once. The V gene is TRBV19, the J gene TRBJ1-1; perhaps TRBD1 as D (5 bases). V lost 3 bases and J 1 base, leaving 12 bases between the germline ends. CDR3 length: 15 amino acids. From germline, CDR1 is LNHDA and CDR2 SQIVND (reference sequence). The CDR3 sequence: CASSIGGLGNTEAFF. The CDR3 DNA reads TGTGCCAGTAGTATTGGGGGTCTGGGGAACACTGAAGCTTTCTTT. The variable domain in full, completed from reference TRBV19 and TRBJ1-1, reads DGGITQSPKYLFRKEGQNVTLSCEQNLNHDAMYWYRQDPGQGLRLIYYSQIVNDFQKGDIAEGYSVSREKKESFPLTVTSAQKNPTAFYLCASSIGGLGNTEAFFGQGTRLTVV.

Only one count was recorded for this clone. The rearrangement links TRBV15 to TRBJ1-5; D is unclear. Trimming shortened V by 5 bases and J by 0 bases, and 14 bases separated the two germline ends. This CDR3 is 16 amino acids long. Germline V lookup: CDR1 LNHNV, CDR2 YYDKDF (reference sequence). The chain's CDR3 is CATSPFGRDSNQPQHF. CDR3 coding DNA: TGTGCCACCAGCCCCTTCGGAAGAGATAGCAATCAGCCCCAGCATTTT.

V and J are TRBV6-5 and TRBJ1-2, with 9 bases matching TRBD1. V trimming: 10 bases; J trimming: 7 bases; junction bases outside the gene matches: 10. Germline V gene data show CDR1 as MNHEY and CDR2 as SVGAGI. This CDR3 spans 13 amino acids. The CDR3 protein is CATVQGATGGYTF. The CDR3 DNA reads as TGTGCCACCGTACAGGGGGCGACGGGTGGCTACACCTTC.

The sample holds one count of this clone. The chain uses TRBV6-6 and TRBJ2-7, with TRBD1 as a possible D gene (6 bases). The CDR3 totals 14 residues. Trimming pared 6 bases from V and 0 bases from J, leaving 12 bases between. The germline V gene has CDR1 MNHNY and CDR2 SVGAGI (reference sequence). CDR3 sequence: CASSTWTASYEQYF. In nucleotides, the CDR3 is TGTGCCAGCAGCACCTGGACAGCCTCCTACGAGCAGTACTTC.

The V gene is TRBV30, the J gene TRBJ1-3, with 8 nucleotides matching TRBD1. V was pared by 5 bases and J by 3 bases, with 12 bases of the junction left unmatched. Germline V CDR1 and CDR2: GTSNPN, SVGIG (reference sequence). The CDR3 is 16 residues long. The DNA of the CDR3 is TGTGCCTGGGGGCGGTTCCAGGGGGCCGGTGGAAACACCATATATTTT. Translating gives CAWGRFQGAGGNTIYF.

The chain joins TRBV2 to TRBJ1-1; 9 bases match TRBD1. The germline V gene has CDR1 SNHLY and CDR2 FYNNEI. After removal of 2 bases from V and 9 bases from J, the junction contained 4 bases not matched to a gene. The CDR3 sequence is 13 residues long. The CDR3 DNA reads TGTGCCAGCAGTGAAATCGACAGGGGGAAAGCTTTCTTT. Translation: CASSEIDRGKAFF.

The sample holds one count of this clone. The chain combines TRBV5-4 with TRBJ2-2; D might be TRBD1 (5 bases). Trimming stripped 4 bases from V and 3 bases from J, with 10 bases between. Germline CDR1 and CDR2: SGHNT and YYREEE (reference sequence). CDR3 length equals 14 residues. The CDR3 reads CASSPTGYTGELFF. The CDR3 DNA follows: TGTGCCAGCAGCCCCACAGGTTACACCGGGGAGCTGTTTTTT.

This clone occurred once. The chain couples TRBV10-3 to TRBJ2-7; 12 nucleotides line up with TRBD2. V lost 7 bases to trimming and J lost 7 bases; unmatched junction nucleotides: 14. CDR1 and CDR2 from the germline V gene are ENHRY and SYGVKD. The CDR3 length is 16 residues. The CDR3 nucleotides are TGTGCCATCACTCCCGGACTAGCGGGGACTTCGGCAGAGCAGTACTTC. Its translation is CAITPGLAGTSAEQYF.

The chain links TRBV2 to TRBJ1-2; no clear D gene. This CDR3 is 14 amino acids long. Germline V CDR1 and CDR2: SNHLY, FYNNEI. Trimming shortened V by 2 bases and J by 4 bases, and 11 bases separated the two germline ends. The CDR3, as DNA: TGTGCCAGCAGTGAACGAACAGATACCTATGGCTACACCTTC. It codes for CASSERTDTYGYTF. The whole variable domain, remainder taken from reference TRBV2 and TRBJ1-2, is EPEVTQTPSHQVTQMGQEVILRCVPISNHLYFYWYRQILGQKVEFLVSFYNNEISEKSEIFDDQFSVERPDGSNFTLKIRSTKLEDSAMYFCASSERTDTYGYTFGSGTRLTVV.

The rearrangement joins TRBV9 to TRBJ1-5; 7 bases map to TRBD1. The V and J ends lost 5 bases and 4 bases, in that order; junction bases with no gene match: 15. Germline-derived CDR1 and CDR2 are SGDLS and YYNGEE. The CDR3 extends over 17 amino acids. The CDR3 sequence: CASRIDRDRGENQPQHF. The CDR3 DNA reads as TGTGCCAGCAGGATAGACCGGGACAGAGGAGAGAATCAGCCCCAGCATTTT.

The V and J genes are TRBV7-7 and TRBJ2-5; D may be TRBD1 or TRBD2 (5 bases each). This CDR3 has 21 residues. The V gene's germline CDR1 is SSHAT and CDR2 FNYEAQ (reference sequence). The V end lost 3 bases, the J end lost 1 base, and 30 bases lay between the germline ends. For the CDR3, the DNA is TGTGCCAGCAGCTTCGGAGATTATGCGACTTTTGACGGGGCGGGCCAAGAGACCCAGTACTTC. This codes for CASSFGDYATFDGAGQETQYF.

The chain combines TRBV19 with TRBJ2-7; TRBD2 is a possible D gene (7 bases). Trimming stripped 4 bases from V and 0 bases from J, with 10 bases between. There are 14 residues in the CDR3. Germline loops: CDR1 LNHDA, CDR2 SQIVND (reference sequence). DNA for the CDR3: TGTGCCAGTAGTAAGGGGGGGGACTCCTACGAGCAGTACTTC. Its translation: CASSKGGDSYEQYF.

The rearrangement joins TRBV19 to TRBJ2-7; D possibly matches TRBD1 or TRBD2 (5 bases each). V was clipped by 6 bases and J by 0 bases, with 9 bases between them. This CDR3 has 13 residues. Germline V lookup: CDR1 LNHDA, CDR2 SQIVND (reference sequence). The CDR3 loop reads CASSRGPSYEQYF. The DNA of the CDR3 is TGTGCCAGTAGCCGGGGACCCTCCTACGAGCAGTACTTC.

J is TRBJ1-2 and V is TRBV5-1; D is undetermined. V was cut by 2 bases and J by 8 bases, with 16 bases left in between. The germline CDR1 and CDR2 sequences are SGHRS and YFSETQ. CDR3 size: 14 residues. The CDR3 region has the DNA TGCGCCAGCAGCTTATCATGGTCTGTGGTCGGCTACACCTTC. Translating gives CASSLSWSVVGYTF.

The chain is built from TRBV6-5 and TRBJ1-6; TRBD1 is a possible D gene (5 bases). CDR1 is MNHEY, CDR2 SVGAGI, per germline. Trimming stripped 5 bases from V and 8 bases from J, with 13 bases between. This CDR3 has 14 amino acids. The DNA for the CDR3 is TGTGCCAGCAGTGCGCAGGGATTGGATTCACCCCTCCACTTT. Residues: CASSAQGLDSPLHF.

The chain is built from TRBV11-1 and TRBJ2-2; the match to TRBD1 covers 9 bases. This CDR3 is built from 16 residues. J gave up 4 bases and V 1 base, and 4 bases lay outside the gene matches. Germline-derived CDR1 and CDR2 are SGHAT and FQDESV (reference sequence). CDR3 bases: TGTGCCAGCAGCTTAGAGGGACAGGGATTCACCGGGGAGCTGTTTTTT. It codes for CASSLEGQGFTGELFF.

This chain connects TRBV5-1 to TRBJ2-7; D may be TRBD1 or TRBD2 (6 bases each). Per the germline V gene, CDR1 is SGHRS and CDR2 is YFSETQ. This CDR3 is built from 14 residues. V lost 2 bases and J lost 7, with 16 bases in between. In DNA form, the CDR3 reads TGCGCCAGCAGCTTTCTGGGGGGCCTTGAAGAGCAGTACTTC. This sequence encodes CASSFLGGLEEQYF.

The genes are TRBV6-1 and TRBJ2-5; D could derive from TRBD1 or TRBD2 (6 bases each). The CDR3 is made up of 18 amino acids. Germline CDR1 is MNHNS and CDR2 is SASEGT. V was shortened by 3 bases and J by 0 bases, with 20 bases between the two germline ends. The CDR3 loop is CASSDLPSGGYNQETQYF. The CDR3 DNA reads TGTGCCAGCAGTGACTTGCCTTCCGGGGGCTACAACCAAGAGACCCAGTACTTC.

For the CDR3, the DNA is TGTGCCAGCAGCGTAGGCTTAGCGGGGGCCCAAGATACGCAGTATTTT. Its protein product is CASSVGLAGAQDTQYF. The chain joins TRBV9 to TRBJ2-3, with 9 bases matching TRBD2. This CDR3 is built from 16 residues. Germline loops: CDR1 SGDLS, CDR2 YYNGEE. J was trimmed by 5 bases and V by 0 bases; bases with no gene match: 7.

The CDR3 bases are TGTGCCAGTAGTTCGCAGACTAGCGGGGCCCAAGAGACCCAGTACTTC. This codes for CASSSQTSGAQETQYF. The chain recombines TRBV19 with TRBJ2-5; 11 bases are a match to TRBD2. This CDR3 region has 16 residues. V shed 5 bases, J shed 1 base, and the junction held 6 bases outside the gene matches. In germline, CDR1 is LNHDA, CDR2 SQIVND (reference sequence).

This chain connects TRBV5-4 to TRBJ2-7, with D perhaps TRBD2 (6 bases). The CDR3 has 15 residues. The germline V gene encodes CDR1 SGHNT and CDR2 YYREEE (reference sequence). The V and J ends lost 0 bases and 0 bases respectively, with 10 bases between them. The CDR3 nucleotides read TGTGCCAGCAGCTTGGCGGGAGTGGACTCCTACGAGCAGTACTTC. The encoded protein is CASSLAGVDSYEQYF.

The V call is TRBV4-1, the J call TRBJ1-2; D is ambiguous. The CDR3 runs 13 residues. V lost 1 base and J lost 4, with 7 bases in between. Germline values: CDR1 MGHRA, CDR2 YSYEKL. This chain's CDR3 is CASSQVVSYGYTF. The DNA of the CDR3 is TGCGCCAGCAGCCAAGTAGTCTCCTATGGCTACACCTTC.